This TCR beta chain appears in the sequencing data of a study of blood T cell repertoires in COVID-19. The CDR3 is made up of 15 amino acids. Trimming stripped 0 bases from V and 4 bases from J, with 14 bases between. Germline CDR1 SGDLS, CDR2 YYNGEE. TCRdb keeps only in-frame clones here, not all; method: immunoSEQ multiplex PCR. This repertoire shows some 300,000 clones, 85% to 90% found once; its top ten account for 1.5% to 2%. The receptor was derived from a woman aged 30 to 39 with COVID-19, enrolled during active disease. The V and J genes are TRBV9 and TRBJ2-7, with D possibly TRBD1 on 5 matching bases. Material for sequencing was peripheral blood. This chain's CDR3 is CASSVGGDQTYEQYF. The CDR3 DNA reads TGTGCCAGCAGCGTAGGGGGCGATCAGACGTACGAGCAGTACTTC.